This is a list of T cell receptor beta chains from one sample in a study of vaccination effects on CD4 cells after COVID-19. Using immunoSEQ multiplex PCR, the repertoire was profiled, and TCRdb retains in-frame clones only, with some absent. The profile shows about 71,000 clones, around 80% of them singletons. No antigen is known for these receptors. Source: CD4+ T cells from PBMCs cultured without peptide, taken after COVID-19 vaccination. The receptor source for this set is a human donor who received a COVID-19 vaccine. The CDR3 runs from the conserved cysteine through the conserved F or W. A D gene is named only where the DNA matches it firmly. The size entry is marked missing in some rows and otherwise reads once, few, many or a size class.

>TRBJ1-1|TRBV20-1|NA|14|NA
TGCAGTGCTAGTAAACGGACGGGTGGGACTGAAGCTTTCTTT
CSASKRTGGTEAFF
>TRBJ2-1|TRBV7-3|TRBD1|14|NA
TGTGCCAGCAGCTCCGGACAGGGTTCCAATGAGCAGTTCTTC
CASSSGQGSNEQFF
>TRBJ2-2|TRBV2|TRBD1|14|NA
TGTGCCAGCAGCTTTCGACAGGGGTCCGGGGAGCTGTTTTTT
CASSFRQGSGELFF
>TRBJ1-4|TRBV7-2|NA|14|NA
TGTGCCAGCAGGCCTTCTACAACTAATGAAAAACTGTTTTTT
CASRPSTTNEKLFF
>TRBJ2-1|TRBV14|NA|15|NA
TGTGCCAGCAGCCAAGAGCGGGTTACCTACAATGAGCAGTTCTTC
CASSQERVTYNEQFF
>TRBJ1-2|TRBV7-2|NA|15|NA
TGTGCCAGCAGCTTACGTCAGGGGCCCTCGAGTGGCTACACCTTC
CASSLRQGPSSGYTF
>TRBJ2-3|TRBV19|NA|12|NA
TGTGCCAGTCGAAACGTCGCAGATACGCAGTATTTT
CASRNVADTQYF
>TRBJ2-1|TRBV24-1|NA|13|NA
TGTGCCACCAGTGATGGGACTTTAAATGAGCAGTTCTTC
CATSDGTLNEQFF
>TRBJ1-2|TRBV7-2|TRBD1|18|NA
TGTGCCAGCAGCCCCTTCCCTACAGGGGGTCACGAGGACTATGGCTACACCTTC
CASSPFPTGGHEDYGYTF
>TRBJ2-6|TRBV5-1|NA|15|NA
TGCGCCAGCAGCCAGGGAAGCTCTGGGGCCAACGTCCTGACTTTC
CASSQGSSGANVLTF
>TRBJ1-1|TRBV19|NA|14|NA
TGTGCCAGTAGTATTCTGGGGGGGAACACTGAAGCTTTCTTT
CASSILGGNTEAFF
>TRBJ1-4|TRBV27|TRBD1|16|few
TGTGCCAGCAGTCCCGGGACAGGGATGACTAATGAAAAACTGTTTTTT
CASSPGTGMTNEKLFF
>TRBJ2-2|TRBV7-2|TRBD2|17|NA
TGTGCCAGCAGCTCCCGGAGACTAGCGACGAACACCGGGGAGCTGTTTTTT
CASSSRRLATNTGELFF
>TRBJ1-2|TRBV7-2|TRBD1|14|NA
TGTGCCAGCACCGCGACAGGGGAGAGATATGGCTACACCTTC
CASTATGERYGYTF
>TRBJ1-1|TRBV6-5|NA|13|NA
TGTGCCAGCAGTTACACCGAGGGGCTGGAAGCTTTCTTT
CASSYTEGLEAFF
>TRBJ2-5|TRBV3-1/TRBV3-2|NA|15|NA
TGTGCCAGCAGCCAAGATCTCGGCTTCCAAGAGACCCAGTACTTC
CASSQDLGFQETQYF
>TRBJ1-6|TRBV28|TRBD1|14|once
TGTGCCAGCACCTCCCGACAGGGGCGTTCACCCCTCCACTTT
CASTSRQGRSPLHF
>TRBJ2-1|TRBV7-2|NA|14|NA
TGTGCCAGCAAGAGGCGGGGGCCCTACAATGAGCAGTTCTTC
CASKRRGPYNEQFF
>TRBJ2-1|TRBV5-1|TRBD2|17|once
TGCGCCAGCAGCTTGCCCCCAGCGGGGGGGCCGGAGAATGAGCAGTTCTTC
CASSLPPAGGPENEQFF
>TRBJ1-2|TRBV18|TRBD1|15|NA
TGTGCCAGCTCACCAACCGGGACAGCATCGGATGGCTACACCTTC
CASSPTGTASDGYTF
>TRBJ1-1|TRBV19|NA|13|few
TGTGCCAGTAGTATAGATTGGAACACTGAAGCTTTCTTT
CASSIDWNTEAFF
>TRBJ2-1|TRBV27|NA|15|NA
TGTGCCAGCAGTCGGGACGGACCAGCCTACAATGAGCAGTTCTTC
CASSRDGPAYNEQFF
>TRBJ1-5|TRBV5-5|TRBD1|17|once
TGTGCCAGCAGCTTGAGGCCGTTACAGGGGCTAAATCAGCCCCAGCATTTT
CASSLRPLQGLNQPQHF
>TRBJ2-2|TRBV6-2/TRBV6-3|NA|15|few
TGTGCCAGCAGTTACGGGGCGGGCTCCACCGGGGAGCTGTTTTTT
CASSYGAGSTGELFF
>TRBJ1-1|TRBV4-3|TRBD1|14|once
TGCGCCAGCAGCCGGGACAGGGGGGGAACTGAAGCTTTCTTT
CASSRDRGGTEAFF
>TRBJ2-3|TRBV19|TRBD2|15|NA
TGTGCCAGTTCGTTACGGCGGGGGAGCACAGATACGCAGTATTTT
CASSLRRGSTDTQYF
>TRBJ2-3|TRBV29-1|TRBD1|16|NA
TGCAGCGTTGTTGGGACAGGGGGCAGGAGCACAGATACGCAGTATTTT
CSVVGTGGRSTDTQYF
>TRBJ2-3|TRBV29-1|NA|13|NA
TGCAGCGGGGCCGTGGGGCGAACAGATACGCAGTATTTT
CSGAVGRTDTQYF
>TRBJ2-5|TRBV10-3|TRBD2|14|NA
TGTGCCATCAGTGAGTCAGGACTAGGTGAGACCCAGTACTTC
CAISESGLGETQYF
>TRBJ2-3|TRBV12-3/TRBV12-4|NA|11|NA
TGTGCCAGCCGCCGCACAGATACGCAGTATTTT
CASRRTDTQYF